These T cell receptor beta chains were read from a single sample in a study of blood T cell repertoires in COVID-19. TCRdb keeps only in-frame clones here, not all; method: immunoSEQ multiplex PCR. The sample lists roughly 100,000 clones; 70% to 80% were seen once. Sequenced material: peripheral blood. All receptors come from a human donor with acute or convalescent COVID-19. The donor label of this sample is uncertain. CDR3s include the opening cysteine and the closing phenylalanine or tryptophan. D genes are given only for firm matches. Size is omitted from some rows. Given values are once, few, many or a class for expanded clones.

>TRBD2|TRBJ2-5|TRBV5-1|-
CASSGLAGAGETQYF
TGCGCCAGCAGCGGGCTAGCGGGGGCGGGAGAGACCCAGTACTTC
>TRBD1|TRBJ2-1|TRBV2|-
CASSENGQADNEQFF
TGTGCCAGCAGTGAAAATGGACAGGCCGACAATGAGCAGTTCTTC
>-|TRBJ1-1|TRBV21-1|-
CASSTGQPNTEAFF
TGTGCCAGCAGCACGGGACAGCCGAACACTGAAGCTTTCTTT
>-|TRBJ2-1|TRBV30|few
CAWNWDSYNEQFF
TGTGCCTGGAATTGGGACTCTTACAATGAGCAGTTCTTC
>-|TRBJ1-2|TRBV7-8|few
CASSLDRASGGYTF
TGTGCCAGCAGCTTAGACAGGGCGAGCGGTGGCTACACCTTC
>TRBD2|TRBJ2-3|TRBV3-1/TRBV3-2|-
CASSPGLAGITQYF
TGTGCCAGCAGCCCCGGACTAGCGGGGATCACGCAGTATTTT
>-|TRBJ2-3|TRBV19|-
CASSISGDTQYF
TGTGCCAGTAGTATTAGCGGAGATACGCAGTATTTT
>-|TRBJ1-2|TRBV5-6|once
CASSLAFLSYGYTF
TGTGCCAGCAGCTTGGCTTTTCTGAGCTATGGCTACACCTTC
>TRBD1|TRBJ1-5|TRBV30|-
CACSTGGLQPQHF
TGTGCCTGCTCGACAGGGGGCCTTCAGCCCCAGCATTTT
>TRBD2|TRBJ2-1|TRBV10-2|-
CASRETSGGRHEQFF
TGCGCCAGCAGGGAGACTAGCGGGGGGCGACATGAGCAGTTCTTC
>-|TRBJ1-5|TRBV6-6|-
CASRHWDLGNQPQHF
TGTGCCAGCAGACATTGGGACTTGGGCAATCAGCCCCAGCATTTT
>TRBD2|TRBJ2-5|TRBV4-2|-
CASSLHGSGGETQYF
TGTGCCAGCAGCCTCCACGGTAGCGGGGGGGAGACCCAGTACTTC
>TRBD2|TRBJ2-1|TRBV6-5|-
CASSSLAGAYNEQFF
TGTGCCAGCAGTTCTCTAGCGGGAGCTTACAATGAGCAGTTCTTC
>TRBD2|TRBJ2-3|TRBV11-2|-
CASSFYRGDTDTQYF
TGTGCCAGCAGCTTTTACCGGGGGGACACAGATACGCAGTATTTT
>-|TRBJ1-4|TRBV7-9|medium-sized
CASSLGAGVNEKLFF
TGTGCCAGCAGCTTAGGGGCAGGGGTTAATGAAAAACTGTTTTTT
>-|TRBJ1-4|TRBV24-1|-
CATSAPGSAEKLFF
TGTGCCACCAGTGCCCCAGGGTCGGCGGAAAAACTGTTTTTT
>TRBD1|TRBJ2-3|TRBV29-1|once
CSVTTGGFTDTQYF
TGCAGCGTTACGACAGGGGGATTCACAGATACGCAGTATTTT
>-|TRBJ2-5|TRBV5-1|few
CASSQGHLGETQYF
TGCGCCAGCAGCCAGGGGCACCTCGGAGAGACCCAGTACTTC
>-|TRBJ1-2|TRBV19|-
CASQGHYYGYTF
TGTGCCAGCCAGGGACATTACTATGGCTACACCTTC
>TRBD1|TRBJ1-4|TRBV5-6|-
CASRWTGETNEKLFF
TGTGCCAGCAGGTGGACAGGGGAAACTAATGAAAAACTGTTTTTT
>-|TRBJ1-5|TRBV10-2|-
CASSESRTASGTQHF
TGCGCCAGCAGTGAGTCGAGGACAGCCTCGGGGACCCAGCATTTT
>TRBD1|TRBJ1-1|TRBV5-8|-
CASSSSGQMNTEAFF
TGTGCCAGCAGCAGTTCGGGACAGATGAACACTGAAGCTTTCTTT
>TRBD1|TRBJ1-2|TRBV6-5|-
CASSPGGQGYGYTF
TGTGCCAGCAGCCCAGGGGGACAGGGGTATGGCTACACCTTC
>-|TRBJ1-6|TRBV4-1|-
CASSPAGKIFSLHF
TGCGCCAGCAGCCCCGCAGGGAAGATATTTTCCCTCCACTTT
>TRBD2|TRBJ2-7|TRBV11-2|-
CASSLVSLAGGTREQYF
TGTGCCAGCAGCTTGGTTTCGCTAGCGGGGGGGACCCGGGAGCAGTACTTC
>TRBD2|TRBJ2-5|TRBV6-2/TRBV6-3|once
CASSYGLGEETQYF
TGTGCCAGCAGTTACGGACTAGGGGAAGAGACCCAGTACTTC
>TRBD2|TRBJ2-1|TRBV2|-
CASSGPGLARYNEQFF
TGTGCCAGCAGTGGCCCCGGACTAGCGAGGTACAATGAGCAGTTCTTC
>-|TRBJ1-1|TRBV5-1|-
CASSLQSRATEAFF
TGCGCCAGCAGCTTGCAAAGCAGGGCTACTGAAGCTTTCTTT
>-|TRBJ2-1|TRBV14|-
CASSQDWGGRGNEQFF
TGTGCCAGCAGCCAAGATTGGGGCGGACGAGGCAATGAGCAGTTCTTC
>-|TRBJ2-3|TRBV28|few
CASSLSVGLSWDTQYF
TGTGCCAGCAGTCTCTCCGTGGGCCTCTCATGGGATACGCAGTATTTT
>TRBD1|TRBJ1-6|TRBV2|few
CASNAQGHSPLHF
TGTGCCAGCAATGCACAGGGGCATTCACCCCTCCACTTT
>TRBD2|TRBJ2-1|TRBV27|-
CASSPGLAGGPYNEQFF
TGTGCCAGCAGTCCCGGACTAGCGGGGGGCCCCTACAATGAGCAGTTCTTC
>-|TRBJ2-3|TRBV2|few
CASSAPQGYGTDTQYF
TGTGCCAGCAGTGCCCCACAGGGTTACGGGACAGATACGCAGTATTTT
>TRBD2|TRBJ2-1|TRBV28|few
CASTTSSGGASVPYNEQFF
TGTGCCAGCACCACATCTAGCGGGGGGGCCTCTGTCCCTTACAATGAGCAGTTCTTC
>-|TRBJ2-5|TRBV7-9|once
CASSTTPDWRKETQYF
TGTGCCAGCAGCACCACCCCGGACTGGAGAAAAGAGACCCAGTACTTC
>TRBD1|TRBJ2-3|TRBV7-8|once
CASSWGTGRTDTQYF
TGTGCCAGCAGCTGGGGGACAGGGCGCACAGATACGCAGTATTTT
>-|TRBJ1-2|TRBV28|-
CASNGRVNYGYTF
TGTGCCAGCAACGGCAGGGTGAACTATGGCTACACCTTC
>-|TRBJ1-1|TRBV19|few
CASLGSGHLNTEAFF
TGTGCCAGCTTGGGCTCCGGACACCTAAACACTGAAGCTTTCTTT
>TRBD1|TRBJ2-7|TRBV9|once
CASSVRTGDPYEQYF
TGTGCCAGCAGCGTACGAACAGGGGATCCCTACGAGCAGTACTTC
>-|TRBJ2-1|TRBV3-1/TRBV3-2|-
CASSRRGANNEQFF
TGTGCCAGCAGTCGTCGCGGCGCTAACAATGAGCAGTTCTTC